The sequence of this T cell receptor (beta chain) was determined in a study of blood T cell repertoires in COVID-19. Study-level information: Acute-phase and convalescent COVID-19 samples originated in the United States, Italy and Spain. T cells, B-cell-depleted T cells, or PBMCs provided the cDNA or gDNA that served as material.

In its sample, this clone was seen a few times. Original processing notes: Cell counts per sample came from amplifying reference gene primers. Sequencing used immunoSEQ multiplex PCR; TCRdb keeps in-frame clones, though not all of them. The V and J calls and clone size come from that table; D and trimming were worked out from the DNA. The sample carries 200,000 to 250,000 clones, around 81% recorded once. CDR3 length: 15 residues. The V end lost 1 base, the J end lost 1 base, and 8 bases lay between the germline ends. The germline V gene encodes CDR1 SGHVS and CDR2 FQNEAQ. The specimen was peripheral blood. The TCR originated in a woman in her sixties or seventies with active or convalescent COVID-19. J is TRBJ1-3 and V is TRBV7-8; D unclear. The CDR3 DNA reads TGTGCCAGCAGCTTAGAGGCAGGATCTGGAAACACCATATATTTT. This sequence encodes CASSLEAGSGNTIYF.